The 10 T cell receptor beta chains given below trace back to one sample, sequenced in a study of blood T cells in healthy people across ages. The use of a sample-barcoded 5' primer and a J-beta primer mix characterized a second PCR of about 7 to 12 cycles. TCRdb fed the 5' RACE reads into MiXCR, producing one record per CDR3 protein. The top ten hold approximately 23% of the sample, which has roughly 800,000 distinct CDR3 sequences, over 45% seen once. The sequencing sample was made of blood. The receptors originated from a man between 25 and 39 years old in good health.

The genes are TRBV20-1 and TRBJ2-7, with 7 bases lining up with TRBD2. With 2 bases clipped from V and 4 bases from J, the junction kept 8 bases outside the gene matches. The CDR3 is made up of 14 amino acids. CDR1 and CDR2 from the germline V gene are DFQATT and SNEGSKA (reference sequence). The CDR3 sequence is CSARSGGDYYEQYF. In DNA, the CDR3 is TGCAGTGCTAGATCGGGTGGGGACTATTACGAGCAGTACTTC.

Concerning this clonotype itself: One end of the junction varies from germline; a read error may be responsible. The chain combines TRBV4-3 with TRBJ2-3; no clear D gene. In germline, CDR1 is LGHNA, CDR2 YSLEER. The CDR3 totals 15 residues. The CDR3 protein is CASSHVLDSKGPQYF. In DNA form, the CDR3 reads TGCGCCAGTAGCCACGTTCTTGACTCGAAAGGTCCGCAGTATTTT.

The chain links TRBV12-3 or TRBV12-4 to TRBJ1-5, with D tentatively TRBD1 (6 bases). CDR3 length: 15 residues. The V gene lost 6 bases and the J gene lost 4 bases, with 16 bases spanning the gap. This CDR3 is CASSQSQGNNQPQHF. CDR3 DNA sequence: TGTGCCAGCAGCCAGAGTCAGGGGAATAATCAGCCCCAGCATTTT.

The rearrangement joins TRBV29-1 to TRBJ2-1; D possibly corresponds to TRBD2 (5 bases). V was cut by 3 bases and J by 10 bases, with 10 bases left in between. This CDR3 spans 11 amino acids. Germline CDR1 SQVTM, CDR2 ANQGSEA. CDR3 DNA sequence: TGCAGCGTTGACGGGAACCAAGAGCAGTTCTTC. As protein: CSVDGNQEQFF.

The chain links TRBV4-3 to TRBJ1-2; D possibly corresponds to TRBD1 (5 bases). This CDR3 spans 15 amino acids. The ends were cut back, 0 bases at V and 2 bases at J, with 10 bases in the middle. The germline V gene encodes CDR1 LGHNA and CDR2 YSLEER. Here the CDR3 reads CASSQDWAGNYGYTF. CDR3 coding DNA: TGCGCCAGCAGCCAAGATTGGGCAGGGAACTATGGCTACACCTTC.

This chain links TRBV14 with TRBJ1-2; D gene unclear. The CDR3 spans 14 residues. Germline CDR1 is SGHDN and CDR2 is FVKESK. V was clipped by 1 base and J by 4 bases, with 10 bases between them. CDR3 coding DNA: TGTGCCAGCAGCCAAGTAGACCCGAGCTATGGCTACACCTTC. Amino acids: CASSQVDPSYGYTF. The whole variable domain, remainder taken from reference TRBV14 and TRBJ1-2, is EAGVTQFPSHSVIEKGQTVTLRCDPISGHDNLYWYRRVMGKEIKFLLHFVKESKQDESGMPNNRFLAERTGGTYSTLKVQPAELEDSGVYFCASSQVDPSYGYTFGSGTRLTVV.

This clonotype was observed many times. The gene calls are TRBV7-2 and TRBJ2-1, with 9 bases fitting TRBD2. The CDR3 is made up of 14 amino acids. The V segment lost 5 bases and the J segment 7 bases; nucleotides outside the gene matches: 6. Germline V gene lookup returns CDR1 SGHTA and CDR2 FQGNSA. CDR3 sequence (DNA): TGTGCCAGCAGCCCGGGCCTAGCGGGAAATGAGCAGTTCTTC. It is translated as CASSPGLAGNEQFF.

For the CDR3, the DNA is TGTGCCAGTAGTACCCAGTTAGCGGGACGTCTGGAGACCCAGTACTTC. Amino acids: CASSTQLAGRLETQYF. V and J are TRBV19 and TRBJ2-5; 8 positions match TRBD2. Per the germline V gene, CDR1 is LNHDA and CDR2 is SQIVND (reference sequence). The CDR3 has 16 amino acids. With 4 bases clipped from V and 5 bases from J, the junction kept 12 bases outside the gene matches.

This clonotype was detected only a few times. One junction end disagrees with the germline gene, perhaps due to a read error. The V and J genes are TRBV5-1 and TRBJ2-1, with a tentative D call TRBD2 (6 bases). The CDR3 covers 15 residues. The V gene's germline CDR1 is SGHRS and CDR2 YFSETQ. For the CDR3, the DNA is TGTGCCAGCAGCCTGGAGGGCGGGTCCTACAATGAGCAGTTCTTC. This codes for CASSLEGGSYNEQFF. The full variable domain, its missing parts supplied by reference TRBV5-1 and TRBJ2-1, is KAGVTQTPRYLIKTRGQQVTLSCSPISGHRSVSWYQQTPGQGLQFLFEYFSETQRNKGNFPGRFSGRQFSNSRSEMNVSTLELGDSALYLCASSLEGGSYNEQFFGPGTRLTVL.

Regarding this clonotype: A single base separates this from a much larger clone, so it may be a read error. CDR3 nucleotides: TGTACCAGCAGCTCGAACAGGGTGAGCGGCTACACCTTC. This sequence encodes CTSSSNRVSGYTF. The rearrangement uses TRBV7-9 and TRBJ1-2; D possibly corresponds to TRBD1 (6 bases). Germline values: CDR1 SEHNR, CDR2 FQNEAQ (reference sequence). This CDR3 is 13 amino acids long.